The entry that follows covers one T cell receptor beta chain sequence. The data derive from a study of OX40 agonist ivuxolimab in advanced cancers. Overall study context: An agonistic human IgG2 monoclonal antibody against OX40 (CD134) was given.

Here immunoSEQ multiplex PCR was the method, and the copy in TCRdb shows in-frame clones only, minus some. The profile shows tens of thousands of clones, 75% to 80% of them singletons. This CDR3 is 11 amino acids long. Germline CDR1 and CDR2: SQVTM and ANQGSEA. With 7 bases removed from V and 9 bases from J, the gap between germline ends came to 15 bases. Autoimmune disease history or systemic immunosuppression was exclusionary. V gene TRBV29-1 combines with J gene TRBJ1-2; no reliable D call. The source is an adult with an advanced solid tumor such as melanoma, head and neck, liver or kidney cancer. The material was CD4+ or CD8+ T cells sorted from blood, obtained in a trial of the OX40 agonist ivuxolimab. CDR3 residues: CSAGWRESYTF. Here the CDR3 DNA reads TGCAGCGCCGGGTGGCGGGAAAGCTACACCTTC.